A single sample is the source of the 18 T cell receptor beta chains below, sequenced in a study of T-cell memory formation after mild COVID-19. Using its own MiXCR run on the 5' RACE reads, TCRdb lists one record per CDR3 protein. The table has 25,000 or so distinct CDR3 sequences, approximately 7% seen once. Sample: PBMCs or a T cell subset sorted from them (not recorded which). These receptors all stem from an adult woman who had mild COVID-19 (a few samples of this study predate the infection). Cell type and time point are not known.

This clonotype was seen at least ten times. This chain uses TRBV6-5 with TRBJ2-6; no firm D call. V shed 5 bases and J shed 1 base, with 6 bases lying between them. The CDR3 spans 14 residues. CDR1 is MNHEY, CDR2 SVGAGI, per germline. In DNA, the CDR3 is TGTGCCAGCAGTCCCGGTTCTGGGGCCAACGTCCTGACTTTC. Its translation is CASSPGSGANVLTF.

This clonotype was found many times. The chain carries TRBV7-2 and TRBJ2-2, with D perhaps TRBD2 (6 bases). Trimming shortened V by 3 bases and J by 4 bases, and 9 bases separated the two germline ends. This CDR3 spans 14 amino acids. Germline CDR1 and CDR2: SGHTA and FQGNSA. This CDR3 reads CASSLAGSTGELFF. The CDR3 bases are TGTGCCAGCAGCTTGGCGGGAAGCACCGGGGAGCTGTTTTTT.

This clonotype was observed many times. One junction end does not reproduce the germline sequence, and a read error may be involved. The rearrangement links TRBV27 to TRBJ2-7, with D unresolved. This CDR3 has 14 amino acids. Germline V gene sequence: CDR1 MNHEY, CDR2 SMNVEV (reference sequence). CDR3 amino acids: CASSLYGSSHEQYF. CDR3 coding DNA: TGTGCCAGCAGTTTATACGGCAGCTCCCACGAGCAGTACTTC.

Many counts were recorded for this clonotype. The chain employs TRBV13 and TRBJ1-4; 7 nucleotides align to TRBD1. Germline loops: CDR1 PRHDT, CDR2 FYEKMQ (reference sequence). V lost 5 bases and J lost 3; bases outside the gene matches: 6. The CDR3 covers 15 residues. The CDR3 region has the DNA TGTGCCAGCAGCCCTCAGGGGGGGCCTAATGAAAAACTGTTTTTT. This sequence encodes CASSPQGGPNEKLFF. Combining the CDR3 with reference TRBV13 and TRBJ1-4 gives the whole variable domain AAGVIQSPRHLIKEKRETATLKCYPIPRHDTVYWYQQGPGQDPQFLISFYEKMQSDKGSIPDRFSAQQFSDYHSELNMSSLELGDSALYFCASSPQGGPNEKLFFGSGTQLSVL.

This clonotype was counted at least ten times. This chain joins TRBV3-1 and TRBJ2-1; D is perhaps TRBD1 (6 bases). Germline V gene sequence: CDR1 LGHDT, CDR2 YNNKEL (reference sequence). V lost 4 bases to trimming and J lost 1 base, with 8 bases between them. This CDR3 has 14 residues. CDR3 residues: CASSRQGSYNEQFF. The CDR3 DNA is TGTGCCAGCAGCCGGCAGGGGTCCTACAATGAGCAGTTCTTC.

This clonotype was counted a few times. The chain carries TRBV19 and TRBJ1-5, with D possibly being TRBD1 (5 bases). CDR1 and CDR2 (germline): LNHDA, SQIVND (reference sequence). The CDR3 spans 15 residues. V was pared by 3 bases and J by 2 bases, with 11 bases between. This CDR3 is CASSMGQGGNQPQHF. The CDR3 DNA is TGTGCCAGTAGTATGGGCCAGGGCGGCAATCAGCCCCAGCATTTT.

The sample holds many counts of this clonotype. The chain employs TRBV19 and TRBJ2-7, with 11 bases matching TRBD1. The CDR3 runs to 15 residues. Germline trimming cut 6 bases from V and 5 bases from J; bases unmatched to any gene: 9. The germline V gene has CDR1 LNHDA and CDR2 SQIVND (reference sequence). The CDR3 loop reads CASSAPGQGVHEQYF. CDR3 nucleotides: TGTGCCAGTAGCGCTCCGGGACAGGGGGTGCACGAGCAGTACTTC. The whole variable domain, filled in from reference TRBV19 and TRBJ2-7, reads DGGITQSPKYLFRKEGQNVTLSCEQNLNHDAMYWYRQDPGQGLRLIYYSQIVNDFQKGDIAEGYSVSREKKESFPLTVTSAQKNPTAFYLCASSAPGQGVHEQYFGPGTRLTVT.

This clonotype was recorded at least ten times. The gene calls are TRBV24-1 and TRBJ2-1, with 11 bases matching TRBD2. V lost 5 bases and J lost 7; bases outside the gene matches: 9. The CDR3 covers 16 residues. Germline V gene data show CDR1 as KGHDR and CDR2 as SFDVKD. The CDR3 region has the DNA TGTGCCACCAGTGGCCTTAGCGGGAGGGCCCCAAATGAGCAGTTCTTC. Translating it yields CATSGLSGRAPNEQFF.

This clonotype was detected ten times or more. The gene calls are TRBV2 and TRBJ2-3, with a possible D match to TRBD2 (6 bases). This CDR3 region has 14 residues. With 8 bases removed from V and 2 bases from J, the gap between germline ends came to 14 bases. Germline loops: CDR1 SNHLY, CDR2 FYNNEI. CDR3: CASPRGASTDTQYF. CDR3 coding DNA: TGTGCCAGCCCGCGCGGGGCCTCCACAGATACGCAGTATTTT.

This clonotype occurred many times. The CDR3 nucleotides are TGTGCCAGCAGCGTAGGACAGGGGAGTGGGTACGAGCAGTACTTC. Translation gives CASSVGQGSGYEQYF. This chain connects TRBV9 to TRBJ2-7; 8 nucleotides align to TRBD1. The CDR3 is 15 residues long. The germline V gene encodes CDR1 SGDLS and CDR2 YYNGEE. With V trimmed by 0 bases and J by 4 bases, 6 bases remained unmatched.

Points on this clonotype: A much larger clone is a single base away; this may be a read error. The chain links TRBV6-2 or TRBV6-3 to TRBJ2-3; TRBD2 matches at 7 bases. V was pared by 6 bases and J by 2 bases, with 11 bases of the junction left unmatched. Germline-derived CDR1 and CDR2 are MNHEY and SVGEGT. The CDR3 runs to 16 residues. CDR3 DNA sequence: TGTGCCAGCAGAACCTGGGGAGCGGGGAACACAGATACGCAGTATTTT. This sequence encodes CASRTWGAGNTDTQYF.

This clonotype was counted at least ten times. DNA of the CDR3: TGCAGCGCCGCCTCAGGGGGTAATAGAAATGAGCAGTTCTTC. Its protein product is CSAASGGNRNEQFF. This chain connects TRBV29-1 to TRBJ2-1, with 7 nucleotides matching TRBD1. The V gene's germline CDR1 is SQVTM and CDR2 ANQGSEA. The CDR3 has 14 residues. With V trimmed by 7 bases and J by 7 bases, 13 bases remained unmatched.

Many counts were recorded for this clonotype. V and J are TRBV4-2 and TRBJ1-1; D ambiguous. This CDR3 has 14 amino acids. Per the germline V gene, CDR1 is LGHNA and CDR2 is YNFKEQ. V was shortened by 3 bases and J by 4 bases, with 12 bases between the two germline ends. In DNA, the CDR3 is TGTGCCAGCAGCCATGCTGAAAGGGTCACTGAAGCTTTCTTT. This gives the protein CASSHAERVTEAFF.

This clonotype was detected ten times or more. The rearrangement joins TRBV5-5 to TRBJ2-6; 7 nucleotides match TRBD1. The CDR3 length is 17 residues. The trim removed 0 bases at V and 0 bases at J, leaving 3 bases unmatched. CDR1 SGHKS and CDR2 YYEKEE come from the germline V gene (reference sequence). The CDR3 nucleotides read TGTGCCAGCAGCTTGGAGGGACAGAACTCTGGGGCCAACGTCCTGACTTTC. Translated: CASSLEGQNSGANVLTF. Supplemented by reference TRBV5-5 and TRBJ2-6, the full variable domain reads DAGVTQSPTHLIKTRGQQVTLRCSPISGHKSVSWYQQVLGQGPQFIFQYYEKEERGRGNFPDRFSARQFPNYSSELNVNALLLGDSALYLCASSLEGQNSGANVLTFGAGSRLTVL.

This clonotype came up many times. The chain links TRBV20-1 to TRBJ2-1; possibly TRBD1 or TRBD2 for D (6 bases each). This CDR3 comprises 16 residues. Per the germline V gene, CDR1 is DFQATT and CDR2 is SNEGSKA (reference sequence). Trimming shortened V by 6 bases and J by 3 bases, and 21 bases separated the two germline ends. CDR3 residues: CSAIGGLAKRYNEQFF. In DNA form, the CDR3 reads TGCAGTGCCATCGGGGGCCTAGCGAAACGCTACAATGAGCAGTTCTTC.

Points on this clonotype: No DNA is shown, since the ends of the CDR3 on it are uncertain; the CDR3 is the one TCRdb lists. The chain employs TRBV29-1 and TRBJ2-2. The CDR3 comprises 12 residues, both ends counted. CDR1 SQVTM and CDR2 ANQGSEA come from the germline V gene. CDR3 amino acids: CSVERTGELFFF.

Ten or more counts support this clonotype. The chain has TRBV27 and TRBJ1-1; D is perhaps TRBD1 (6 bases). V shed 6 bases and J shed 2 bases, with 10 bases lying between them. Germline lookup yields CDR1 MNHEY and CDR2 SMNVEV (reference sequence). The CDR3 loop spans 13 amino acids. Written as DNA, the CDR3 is TGTGCCAGCAGACTCAGGGGTAACACTGAAGCTTTCTTT. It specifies CASRLRGNTEAFF.

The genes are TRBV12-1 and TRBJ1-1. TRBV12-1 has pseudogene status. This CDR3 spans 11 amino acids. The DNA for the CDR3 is TGTGCCAGCAGCTTTGCCACTGAAGCTTTCTTT. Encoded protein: CASSFATEAFF.